The sequence of this T cell receptor beta chain was determined in a study of blood T cell repertoires in COVID-19. Study-level background: The analysed material was cDNA or gDNA that came from T cells, B-cell-depleted T cells, or PBMCs.

V was cut by 0 bases and J by 0 bases, with 10 bases left in between. The CDR3 runs 16 residues. Germline V gene data show CDR1 as SGDLS and CDR2 as YYNGEE. The data were produced by immunoSEQ multiplex PCR, yet TCRdb's version contains in-frame clones alone and is incomplete. The table has roughly 160,000 clones, around 85% seen once. Enrollment of patients from Seattle took place during active infection, with longitudinal follow-up. Sequencing was carried out using peripheral blood. This TCR came from an elderly woman with COVID-19, enrolled during active disease. The chain uses TRBV9 and TRBJ1-3; D is uncertain. In DNA, the CDR3 is TGTGCCAGCAGCGTAGGAGAGGCCCTCTCTGGAAACACCATATATTTT. Encoded protein: CASSVGEALSGNTIYF.